These 28 T cell receptor beta chains originate from one sample sequenced in a study of early T cells in non-severe SARS-CoV-2 infection. In TCRdb, the 5' RACE reads were re-called with MiXCR into one record per CDR3 protein. Of over 30,000 distinct CDR3 sequences listed, approximately 6% are singletons. Sequencing used whole blood. All receptors come from an adult who was a healthcare worker with PCR-confirmed SARS-CoV-2 infection or an uninfected control (not recorded which).

This clonotype showed up many times. CDR3 amino acids: CASSLAGGELFF. In nucleotides, the CDR3 is TGTGCCAGCAGTTTAGCTGGGGGAGAACTGTTTTTT. This chain uses TRBV12-3 or TRBV12-4 with TRBJ1-4, with D maybe TRBD1 (5 bases). The CDR3 covers 12 residues. The V and J ends lost 0 bases and 12 bases respectively, with 8 bases between them.

This clonotype was recorded many times. This chain uses TRBV4-3 with TRBJ1-2, with TRBD1 as a possible D gene (6 bases). V was shortened by 0 bases and J by 4 bases, with 18 bases between the two germline ends. CDR1 is LGHNA, CDR2 YSLEER, per germline. This CDR3 is 17 amino acids long. The CDR3 loop is CASSQDLPGASAYGYTF. The CDR3 coding sequence is TGCGCCAGCAGCCAAGATCTGCCAGGGGCGTCTGCCTATGGCTACACCTTC.

The sample holds many counts of this clonotype. V is TRBV20-1 and J is TRBJ1-2; tentatively, D is TRBD1 (6 bases). Germline V gene lookup returns CDR1 DFQATT and CDR2 SNEGSKA (reference sequence). This CDR3 has 12 amino acids. V lost 5 bases and J 7 bases, leaving 14 bases between the germline ends. The CDR3 DNA follows: TGCAGTGCTGGGGACAATTTAAGTGGCTACACCTTC. Translated: CSAGDNLSGYTF.

This clonotype was recorded many times. CDR3 nucleotide sequence: TGCAGTGCTAGGAGGGTCTACGAGCAGTACTTC. It is translated as CSARRVYEQYF. The chain employs TRBV20-1 and TRBJ2-7; possible D gene TRBD2, 5 bases. In germline, CDR1 is DFQATT, CDR2 SNEGSKA (reference sequence). This CDR3 has 11 residues. Trimming cost V 3 bases and J 3 bases, with 6 bases left between them.

This clonotype occurred many times. V is TRBV19 and J is TRBJ2-6; possible D gene TRBD2, 5 bases. The CDR3 spans 17 residues. The V and J ends lost 3 bases and 4 bases respectively, with 16 bases between them. CDR1 is LNHDA, CDR2 SQIVND, per germline (reference sequence). CDR3: CASSMSRLEVGANVLTF. The CDR3 coding sequence is TGTGCCAGTAGTATGAGTCGTCTGGAGGTGGGGGCCAACGTCCTGACTTTC.

This clonotype was picked up many times. This chain connects TRBV5-1 to TRBJ1-6; TRBD1 agrees at 7 bases. In germline, CDR1 is SGHRS, CDR2 YFSETQ. The CDR3 totals 15 residues. Trimming took 4 bases from V and 5 from J; bases not matched to a gene: 6. The CDR3 protein is CASSMTGNDNSPLHF. DNA for the CDR3: TGCGCCAGCAGCATGACAGGGAACGATAATTCACCCCTCCACTTT.

This clonotype was recorded a few times. J is TRBJ1-4 and V is TRBV6-1; TRBD1 might be the D (6 bases). Germline V lookup: CDR1 MNHNS, CDR2 SASEGT. The CDR3 runs 14 residues. Trimming cost V 6 bases and J 5 bases, with 13 bases left between them. CDR3 bases: TGTGCCAGCAGCCGGGACACGACGAATGAAAAACTGTTTTTT. Amino acid sequence: CASSRDTTNEKLFF.

This clonotype has at least ten counts. J is TRBJ1-1 and V is TRBV12-3 or TRBV12-4, with no clear D. V shed 8 bases and J shed 2 bases, with 9 bases lying between them. The length of the CDR3 is 12 residues. The CDR3 region is CASLRGNTEAFF. For the CDR3, the DNA is TGTGCCAGCCTCCGCGGCAACACTGAAGCTTTCTTT.

This clonotype was observed at least ten times. The rearrangement joins TRBV9 to TRBJ2-4; a possible D gene is TRBD2 (5 bases). Trimming removed 4 bases from V and 3 bases from J, with 11 bases in between. CDR1 and CDR2 from the germline V gene are SGDLS and YYNGEE. There are 14 residues in the CDR3. The CDR3 region has the DNA TGTGCCAGCAGCCCGAATCGGGGCAAAAACATTCAGTACTTC. This translates into CASSPNRGKNIQYF.

Ten or more counts support this clonotype. The V and J genes are TRBV20-1 and TRBJ2-5; tentative D call: TRBD2 (5 bases). The V and J ends lost 3 bases and 1 base respectively, with 9 bases between them. From germline, CDR1 is DFQATT and CDR2 SNEGSKA (reference sequence). The CDR3 covers 13 residues. In DNA, the CDR3 is TGCAGTGCTAGTCGGGGAGCCCAAGAGACCCAGTACTTC. It codes for CSASRGAQETQYF.

In its sample, this clonotype was seen many times. V gene TRBV3-1 combines with J gene TRBJ2-2, with D unclear. This CDR3 spans 14 amino acids. Trimming left V 1 base short and J 1 base short, with 4 bases between. Germline V gene sequence: CDR1 LGHDT, CDR2 YNNKEL (reference sequence). CDR3 nucleotide sequence: TGTGCCAGCAGCCAAGTCGAGAACACCGGGGAGCTGTTTTTT. As protein: CASSQVENTGELFF.

This clonotype was observed a few times. The chain has TRBV10-3 and TRBJ2-3; 10 positions match TRBD2. The trim removed 2 bases at V and 8 bases at J, leaving 10 bases unmatched. The CDR3 length is 16 residues. The germline CDR1 and CDR2 sequences are ENHRY and SYGVKD. The CDR3 bases are TGTGCCATCAGTGAGCTCAGCGGGGGGGGATACGGTACGCAGTATTTT. It yields the protein CAISELSGGGYGTQYF.

This clonotype occurred many times. The V call is TRBV4-3, the J call TRBJ2-5, with 7 bases fitting TRBD1. V was pared by 1 base and J by 5 bases, with 16 bases of the junction left unmatched. The germline V gene encodes CDR1 LGHNA and CDR2 YSLEER. There are 18 residues in the CDR3. DNA for the CDR3: TGCGCCAGCAGCCAAGTCTTCTCTCCCGGCAGGGGGAAGGAGACCCAGTACTTC. This gives the protein CASSQVFSPGRGKETQYF.

The chain recombines TRBV5-8 with TRBJ2-7; no definite D call. Germline values: CDR1 SGHTS, CDR2 YDEGEE. With 0 bases removed from V and 1 base from J, the gap between germline ends came to 11 bases. The CDR3 is 15 amino acids. CDR3 amino acids: CASSLAETPSYEQYF. For the CDR3, the DNA is TGTGCCAGCAGCTTGGCTGAGACTCCGTCCTACGAGCAGTACTTC.

The J gene is TRBJ2-1, the V gene TRBV6-1; no reliable D call. Germline lookup yields CDR1 MNHNS and CDR2 SASEGT. V lost 2 bases and J 7 bases, leaving 12 bases between the germline ends. The CDR3 contains 14 residues. The CDR3 bases are TGTGCCAGCAGTGAACCCATAGGTCGGAATGAGCAGTTCTTC. It translates to CASSEPIGRNEQFF.

This clonotype was seen many times. The CDR3 DNA sequence: TGTGCCAGCGGTCGGCGGGGGGCCGAAAACATTCAGTACTTC. Encoded protein: CASGRRGAENIQYF. J is TRBJ2-4 and V is TRBV11-2; 8 nucleotides align to TRBD2. CDR3 length: 14 amino acids. The germline V gene has CDR1 SGHAT and CDR2 FQNNGV. V shed 8 bases, J shed 5 bases, and the junction held 8 bases outside the gene matches.

This clonotype was detected ten times or more. The V call is TRBV12-3 or TRBV12-4, the J call TRBJ2-3, with 9 bases lining up with TRBD1. V shed 6 bases and J 1 base; nucleotides not matched to a gene: 2. The CDR3 loop spans 14 amino acids. CDR3 DNA sequence: TGTGCCAGCAGACGACAGGGGGGCACAGATACGCAGTATTTT. Translated: CASRRQGGTDTQYF.

This rearrangement joins TRBV11-2 to TRBJ2-7; D is ambiguous. Germline CDR1 and CDR2: SGHAT and FQNNGV. V lost 2 bases and J 0 bases, leaving 8 bases between the germline ends. CDR3 length: 14 amino acids. The CDR3 sequence: CASSLSKSSYEQYF. The CDR3 coding sequence is TGTGCCAGCAGCTTATCCAAGAGCTCCTACGAGCAGTACTTC.

This clonotype was recorded many times. This chain joins TRBV12-3 or TRBV12-4 and TRBJ2-7; no reliable D call. This CDR3 has 11 amino acids. V was cut by 2 bases and J by 9 bases, with 8 bases left in between. CDR3 DNA sequence: TGTGCCAGCAGTTTATTGTCGGGGCAGTACTTC. It yields the protein CASSLLSGQYF.

Comment on this clonotype: A much larger clone is a single base away; this may be a read error. The CDR3 is CASSLCLAGGPTDTQYF. DNA for the CDR3: TGTGCCAGCAGCTTGTGTCTAGCGGGGGGTCCCACAGATACGCAGTATTTT. The genes are TRBV5-5 and TRBJ2-3; TRBD2 agrees at 11 bases. The CDR3 loop spans 17 amino acids. The V gene end was trimmed by 1 base and the J gene end by 2 bases; junction bases not matched to a gene: 6. CDR1 is SGHKS, CDR2 YYEKEE, per germline (reference sequence).

The V and J genes are TRBV29-1 and TRBJ2-5, with 10 bases lining up with TRBD1. The CDR3 sequence is 14 residues long. Germline V gives CDR1 SQVTM, CDR2 ANQGSEA. With V trimmed by 6 bases and J by 1 base, 5 bases remained unmatched. CDR3 sequence reads: CSVGDRGLQETQYF. The CDR3 region has the DNA TGCAGCGTAGGGGACAGGGGCCTCCAAGAGACCCAGTACTTC.

This clonotype was detected ten times or more. The rearrangement links TRBV7-9 to TRBJ1-2, with a possible D match to TRBD1 (6 bases). V lost 3 bases, J lost 6 bases, and 8 bases lay in between. CDR3 length: 12 amino acids. CDR1 is SEHNR, CDR2 FQNEAQ, per germline (reference sequence). The CDR3 bases are TGTGCCAGCAGCTTCTCAGGGGATGGCTACACCTTC. As protein: CASSFSGDGYTF.

At least ten counts were recorded for this clonotype. V is TRBV30 and J is TRBJ1-1, with 9 bases identical to TRBD1. The CDR3 runs 14 residues. CDR1 is GTSNPN, CDR2 SVGIG, per germline (reference sequence). J gave up 0 bases and V 3 bases, and 2 bases lay outside the gene matches. CDR3 amino acids: CAWRDRGVNTEAFF. Written as DNA, the CDR3 is TGTGCCTGGAGGGACAGGGGTGTGAACACTGAAGCTTTCTTT.

This clonotype was picked up many times. The V gene is TRBV7-8, the J gene TRBJ1-5, with TRBD1 as a possible D gene (5 bases). The V gene's germline CDR1 is SGHVS and CDR2 FQNEAQ. CDR3 length: 14 amino acids. V gave up 5 bases and J gave up 5 bases, with 13 bases separating them. The CDR3 is CASSHWTRDQPQHF. In DNA form, the CDR3 reads TGTGCCAGCAGCCATTGGACCAGGGATCAGCCCCAGCATTTT.

Here the CDR3 reads CASSSEGPTDTQYF. The CDR3 DNA reads TGTGCCAGCAGCTCCGAGGGCCCCACAGATACGCAGTATTTT. The rearrangement joins TRBV4-2 to TRBJ2-3; D is possibly TRBD2 (5 bases). Germline CDR1 is LGHNA and CDR2 is YNFKEQ. This CDR3 contains 14 residues. V dropped 5 bases and J dropped 2 bases, with 11 bases sitting between them.

The chain employs TRBV14 and TRBJ1-6; weak D call: TRBD1 (5 bases). CDR3 length: 15 amino acids. In germline, CDR1 is SGHDN, CDR2 FVKESK. V was shortened by 5 bases and J by 7 bases, with 15 bases between the two germline ends. CDR3 region: CASSFTGLGNSPLHF. The CDR3 coding sequence is TGTGCCAGCAGCTTTACGGGACTGGGAAATTCACCCCTCCACTTT.

This clonotype occurred a few times. The chain recombines TRBV11-2 with TRBJ2-7, with a possible D match to TRBD2 (6 bases). Trimming removed 7 bases at V and 5 bases at J, with 24 bases between. Germline assignment: CDR1 SGHAT and CDR2 FQNNGV. The length of the CDR3 is 16 residues. CDR3 nucleotide sequence: TGTGCCAGCAACACACTAGGGCTAGCGCAGTTCAACGAGCAGTACTTC. This sequence encodes CASNTLGLAQFNEQYF.

This clonotype was recorded many times. The chain couples TRBV9 to TRBJ2-5; 14 bases agree with TRBD2. The germline CDR1 and CDR2 sequences are SGDLS and YYNGEE. V gave up 0 bases and J gave up 2 bases; unmatched junction bases: 6. The CDR3 runs 18 residues. CDR3 bases: TGTGCCAGCAGCGTAGGGACTAGCGGGGGGCACCCTCAAGAGACCCAGTACTTC. This codes for CASSVGTSGGHPQETQYF.